This T cell receptor (beta chain) derives from a study of control samples from healthy donors and cancer patients. Only in-frame clones appear in the TCRdb table, and some are missing; sequencing was by immunoSEQ multiplex PCR. Among roughly 150,000 clones listed, over 85% were seen once. The germline V and J ends were trimmed by 0 bases and 3 bases, with 6 bases remaining between them. The CDR3 is 13 residues long. Germline V gives CDR1 GTSNPN, CDR2 SVGIG (reference sequence). The source material was blood. The sequence came from a man between 18 and 29 years old in good health. The V call is TRBV30, the J call TRBJ1-3; D unclear. The CDR3 DNA sequence: TGTGCCTGGAGTGTGGGGTTTGGAAACACCATATATTTT. Its protein is CAWSVGFGNTIYF.